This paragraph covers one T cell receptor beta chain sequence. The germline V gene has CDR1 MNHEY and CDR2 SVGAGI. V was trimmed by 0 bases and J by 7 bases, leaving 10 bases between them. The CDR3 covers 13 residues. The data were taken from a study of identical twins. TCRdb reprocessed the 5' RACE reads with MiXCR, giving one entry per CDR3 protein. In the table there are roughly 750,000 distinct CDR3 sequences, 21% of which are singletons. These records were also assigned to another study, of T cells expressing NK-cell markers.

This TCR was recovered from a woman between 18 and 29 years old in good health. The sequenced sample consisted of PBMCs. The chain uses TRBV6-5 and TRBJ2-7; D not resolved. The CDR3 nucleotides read TGTGCCAGCAGTTACTCCCCCCGCTGGGAGCAGTACTTC. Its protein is CASSYSPRWEQYF.